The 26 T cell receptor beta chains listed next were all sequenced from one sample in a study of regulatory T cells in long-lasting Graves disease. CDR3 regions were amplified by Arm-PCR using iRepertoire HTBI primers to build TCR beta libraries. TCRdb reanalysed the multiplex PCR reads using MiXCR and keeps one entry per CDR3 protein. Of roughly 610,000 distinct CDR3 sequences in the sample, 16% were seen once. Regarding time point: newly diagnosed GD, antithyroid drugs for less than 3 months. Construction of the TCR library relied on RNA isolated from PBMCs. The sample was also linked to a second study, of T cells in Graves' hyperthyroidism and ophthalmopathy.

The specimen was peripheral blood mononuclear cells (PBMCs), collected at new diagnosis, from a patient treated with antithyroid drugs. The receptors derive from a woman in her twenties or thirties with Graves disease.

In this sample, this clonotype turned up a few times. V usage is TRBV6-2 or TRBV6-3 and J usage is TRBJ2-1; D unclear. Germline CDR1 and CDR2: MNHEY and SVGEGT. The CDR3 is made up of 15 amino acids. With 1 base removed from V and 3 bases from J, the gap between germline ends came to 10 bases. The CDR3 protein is CASSYLTHDYNEQFF. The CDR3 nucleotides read TGTGCCAGCAGTTACTTGACACACGACTACAATGAGCAGTTCTTC.

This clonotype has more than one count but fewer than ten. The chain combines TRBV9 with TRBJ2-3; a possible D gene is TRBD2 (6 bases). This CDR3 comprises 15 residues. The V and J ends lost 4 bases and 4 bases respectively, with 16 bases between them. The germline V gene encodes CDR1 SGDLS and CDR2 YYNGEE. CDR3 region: CASSLRPAGPDTQYF. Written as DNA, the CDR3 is TGTGCCAGCAGCCTACGACCAGCGGGTCCAGATACGCAGTATTTT.

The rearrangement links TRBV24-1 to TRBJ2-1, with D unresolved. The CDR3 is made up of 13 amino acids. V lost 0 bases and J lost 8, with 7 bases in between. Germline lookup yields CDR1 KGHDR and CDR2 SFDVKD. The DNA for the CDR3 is TGTGCCACCAGTGATTTGTTCAAGGATGAGCAGTTCTTC. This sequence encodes CATSDLFKDEQFF.

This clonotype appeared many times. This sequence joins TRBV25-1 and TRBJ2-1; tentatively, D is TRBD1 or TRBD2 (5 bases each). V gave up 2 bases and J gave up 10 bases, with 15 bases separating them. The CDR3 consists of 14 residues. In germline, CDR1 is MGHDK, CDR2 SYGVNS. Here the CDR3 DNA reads TGTGCCAGCAGTGAAGTCGACAGCTGGGGGGAGCAGTTCTTC. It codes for CASSEVDSWGEQFF.

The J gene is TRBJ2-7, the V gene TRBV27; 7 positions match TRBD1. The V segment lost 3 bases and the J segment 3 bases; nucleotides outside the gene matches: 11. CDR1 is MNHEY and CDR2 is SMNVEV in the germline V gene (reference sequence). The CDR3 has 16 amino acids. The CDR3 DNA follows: TGTGCCAGCAGTTTTTTAGCCCCGACAGGGAGCTACGAGCAGTACTTC. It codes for CASSFLAPTGSYEQYF.

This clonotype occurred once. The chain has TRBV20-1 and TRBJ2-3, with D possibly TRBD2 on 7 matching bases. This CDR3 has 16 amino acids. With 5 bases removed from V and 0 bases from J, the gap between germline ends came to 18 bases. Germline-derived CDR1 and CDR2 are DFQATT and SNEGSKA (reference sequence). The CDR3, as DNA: TGCAGTGCTGGGGGGGGGGGCGGACGTAGCACAGATACGCAGTATTTT. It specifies CSAGGGGGRSTDTQYF.

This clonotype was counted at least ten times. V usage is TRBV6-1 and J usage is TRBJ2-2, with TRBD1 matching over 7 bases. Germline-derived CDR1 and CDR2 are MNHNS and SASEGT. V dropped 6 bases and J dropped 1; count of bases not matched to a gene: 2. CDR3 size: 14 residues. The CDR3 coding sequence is TGTGCCAGCAGGAGGGACAGGAACACCGGGGAGCTGTTTTTT. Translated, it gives CASRRDRNTGELFF.

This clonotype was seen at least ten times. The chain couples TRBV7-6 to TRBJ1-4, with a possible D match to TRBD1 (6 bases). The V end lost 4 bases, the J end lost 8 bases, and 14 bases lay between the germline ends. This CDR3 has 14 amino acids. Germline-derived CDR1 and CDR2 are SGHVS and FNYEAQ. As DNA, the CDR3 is TGTGCCAGCAGCTCGGGTAGCGGGGGCGAAAAACTGTTTTTT. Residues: CASSSGSGGEKLFF.

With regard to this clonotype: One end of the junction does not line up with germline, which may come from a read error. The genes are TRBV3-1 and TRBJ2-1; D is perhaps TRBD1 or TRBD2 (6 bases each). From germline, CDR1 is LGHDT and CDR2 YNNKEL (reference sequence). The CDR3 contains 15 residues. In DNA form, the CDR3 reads TGTGCCAGCAACCAAGGGGGGATCGGTCTCGCGGGGCAGTTCTTC. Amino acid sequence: CASNQGGIGLAGQFF.

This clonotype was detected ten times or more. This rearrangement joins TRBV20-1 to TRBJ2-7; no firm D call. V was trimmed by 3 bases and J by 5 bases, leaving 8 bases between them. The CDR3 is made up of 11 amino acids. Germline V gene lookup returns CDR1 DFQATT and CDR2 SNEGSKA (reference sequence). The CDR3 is CSASFHDEQYF. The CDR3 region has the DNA TGCAGTGCTAGTTTTCACGACGAGCAGTACTTC.

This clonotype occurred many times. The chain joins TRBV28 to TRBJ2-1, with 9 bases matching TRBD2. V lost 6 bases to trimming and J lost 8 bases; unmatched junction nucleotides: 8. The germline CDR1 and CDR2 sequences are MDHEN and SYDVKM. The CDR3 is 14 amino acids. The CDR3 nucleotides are TGTGCCAGCAGCCTAGGTAGCGGGAGAGATGAGCAGTTCTTC. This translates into CASSLGSGRDEQFF.

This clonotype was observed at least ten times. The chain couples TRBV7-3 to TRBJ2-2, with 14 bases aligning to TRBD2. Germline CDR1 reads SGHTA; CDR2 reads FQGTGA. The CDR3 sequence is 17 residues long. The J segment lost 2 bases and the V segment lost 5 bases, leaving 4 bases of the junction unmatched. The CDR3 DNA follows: TGTGCCAGCAGCAAAGGACTAGCGGGAGGTAACACCGGGGAGCTGTTTTTT. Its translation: CASSKGLAGGNTGELFF.

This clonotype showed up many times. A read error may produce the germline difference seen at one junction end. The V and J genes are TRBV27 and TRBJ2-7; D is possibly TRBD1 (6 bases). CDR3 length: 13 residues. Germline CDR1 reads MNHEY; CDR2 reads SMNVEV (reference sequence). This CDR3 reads CASSLRGGYEQYF. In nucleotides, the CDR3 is TGCGCCAGCAGTCTGAGAGGGGGCTACGAGCAGTACTTC.

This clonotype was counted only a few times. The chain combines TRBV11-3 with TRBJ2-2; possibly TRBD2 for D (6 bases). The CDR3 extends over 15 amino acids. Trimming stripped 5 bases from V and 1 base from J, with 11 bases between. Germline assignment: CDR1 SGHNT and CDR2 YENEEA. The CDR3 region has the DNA TGTGCCAGCAGCCCCGGGGGTGTGAACACCGGGGAGCTGTTTTTT. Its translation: CASSPGGVNTGELFF.

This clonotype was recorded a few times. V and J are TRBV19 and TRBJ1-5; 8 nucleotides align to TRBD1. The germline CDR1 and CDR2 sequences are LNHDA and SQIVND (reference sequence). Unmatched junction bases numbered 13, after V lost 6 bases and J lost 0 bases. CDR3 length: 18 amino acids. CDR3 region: CASSIRPGTGYSNQPQHF. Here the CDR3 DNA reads TGTGCCAGTAGCATTAGGCCGGGGACAGGATATAGCAATCAGCCCCAGCATTTT. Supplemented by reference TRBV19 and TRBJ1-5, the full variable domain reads DGGITQSPKYLFRKEGQNVTLSCEQNLNHDAMYWYRQDPGQGLRLIYYSQIVNDFQKGDIAEGYSVSREKKESFPLTVTSAQKNPTAFYLCASSIRPGTGYSNQPQHFGDGTRLSIL.

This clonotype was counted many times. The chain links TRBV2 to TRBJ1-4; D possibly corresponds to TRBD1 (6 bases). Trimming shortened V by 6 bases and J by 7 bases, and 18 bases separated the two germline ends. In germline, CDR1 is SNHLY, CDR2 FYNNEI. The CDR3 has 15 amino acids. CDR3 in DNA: TGTGCCAGCAGCGGAAACAGGGCTGGGGGTGAAAAACTGTTTTTT. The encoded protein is CASSGNRAGGEKLFF.

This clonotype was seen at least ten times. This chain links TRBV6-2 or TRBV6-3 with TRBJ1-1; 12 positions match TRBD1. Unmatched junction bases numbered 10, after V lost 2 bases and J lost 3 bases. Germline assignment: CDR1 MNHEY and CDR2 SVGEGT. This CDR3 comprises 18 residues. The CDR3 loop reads CASSYPSGTGGRYTEAFF. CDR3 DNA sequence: TGTGCCAGCAGTTACCCATCCGGGACAGGGGGCAGATACACTGAAGCTTTCTTT.

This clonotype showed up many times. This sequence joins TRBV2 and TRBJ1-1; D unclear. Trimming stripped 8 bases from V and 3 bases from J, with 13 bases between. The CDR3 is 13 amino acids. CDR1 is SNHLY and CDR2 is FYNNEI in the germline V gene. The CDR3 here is CASVVSGDTEAFF. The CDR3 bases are TGTGCCAGCGTAGTCTCCGGAGACACTGAAGCTTTCTTT.

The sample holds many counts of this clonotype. CDR3 bases: TGTGCCAGCAGTTTCCACCGAAACACTGAAGCTTTCTTT. This encodes CASSFHRNTEAFF. This chain uses TRBV12-3 or TRBV12-4 with TRBJ1-1; the D is unclear. CDR3 length: 13 amino acids. V shed 3 bases and J shed 2 bases, with 7 bases lying between them.

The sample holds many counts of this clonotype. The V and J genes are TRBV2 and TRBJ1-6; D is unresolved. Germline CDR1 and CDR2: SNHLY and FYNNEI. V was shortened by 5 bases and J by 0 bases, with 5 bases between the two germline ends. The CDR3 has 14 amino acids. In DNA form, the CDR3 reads TGTGCCAGCAGTCTAGTCTCCTATAATTCACCCCTCCACTTT. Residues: CASSLVSYNSPLHF.

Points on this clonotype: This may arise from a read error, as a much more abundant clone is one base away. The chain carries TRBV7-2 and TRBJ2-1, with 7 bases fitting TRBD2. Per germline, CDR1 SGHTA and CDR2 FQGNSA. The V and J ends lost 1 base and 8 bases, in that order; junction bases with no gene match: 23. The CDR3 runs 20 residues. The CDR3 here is CASSLVGGASGLTTLDEQFF. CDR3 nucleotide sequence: TGTGCCAGCAGCTTAGTGGGAGGAGCTAGCGGATTAACAACTTTAGATGAGCAGTTCTTC.

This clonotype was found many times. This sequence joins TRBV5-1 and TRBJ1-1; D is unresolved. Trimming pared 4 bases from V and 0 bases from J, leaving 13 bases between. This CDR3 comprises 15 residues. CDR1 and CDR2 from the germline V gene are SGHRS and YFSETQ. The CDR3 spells CASSLQTEMNTEAFF. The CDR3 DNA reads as TGCGCCAGCAGCCTGCAGACGGAAATGAACACTGAAGCTTTCTTT.

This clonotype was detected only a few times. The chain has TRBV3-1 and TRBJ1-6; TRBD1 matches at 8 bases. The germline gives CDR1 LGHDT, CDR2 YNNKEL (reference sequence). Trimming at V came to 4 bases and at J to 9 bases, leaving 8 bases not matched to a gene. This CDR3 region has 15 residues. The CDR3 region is CASSRGQGWVSPLHF. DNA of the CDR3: TGTGCCAGCAGCCGAGGACAGGGATGGGTTTCACCCCTCCACTTT.

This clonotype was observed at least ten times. The CDR3 sequence is CASSSPRTSGRTDTQYF. CDR3 in DNA: TGTGCCAGCAGCTCGCCCAGGACTAGCGGCCGCACAGATACGCAGTATTTT. This chain joins TRBV5-6 and TRBJ2-3; 10 bases agree with TRBD2. Per the germline V gene, CDR1 is SGHDT and CDR2 is YYEEEE. J gave up 1 base and V 3 bases, and 8 bases lay outside the gene matches. There are 17 residues in the CDR3.

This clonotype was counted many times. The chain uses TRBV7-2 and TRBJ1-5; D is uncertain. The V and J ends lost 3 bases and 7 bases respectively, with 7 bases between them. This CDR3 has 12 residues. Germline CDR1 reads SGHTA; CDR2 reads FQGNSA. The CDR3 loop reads CASSLTDQPQHF. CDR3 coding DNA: TGTGCCAGCAGCTTGACCGACCAGCCCCAGCATTTT.

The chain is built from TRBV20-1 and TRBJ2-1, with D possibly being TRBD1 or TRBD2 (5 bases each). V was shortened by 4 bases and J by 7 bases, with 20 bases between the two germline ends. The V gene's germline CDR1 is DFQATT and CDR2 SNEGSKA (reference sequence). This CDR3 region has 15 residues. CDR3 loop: CSANPWDGWDNEQFF. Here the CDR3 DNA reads TGCAGTGCTAATCCGTGGGACGGGTGGGATAATGAGCAGTTCTTC.